One and the same sample provided the 15 T cell receptor beta chains below, sequenced in a study of T cells after yellow fever vaccination (dated 2019 in TCRdb). Library preparation employed 5' RACE. The instrument given in TCRdb is Illumina HiSeq 2500. TCRdb redid the processing of the public reads, applying fastp at Q25 and MiXCR, and retained in-frame beta chains. Rows merge per CDR3 protein into single entries with the most common DNA and genes. For this sample the table gives 300,000 to 350,000 distinct CDR3 sequences, of which around 8.1% were detected only once. Approximately 15% of the sample is in the top ten clones. Explained via the paper, the treatment or condition label denotes: live attenuated yellow fever vaccine strain. Sequences were derived from PBMCs, sampled about 41 days after the first yellow fever vaccination. The receptors were sampled from a man aged 18 to 30 who received the YFV17D yellow fever vaccine.

This clonotype showed up just a few times. The chain employs TRBV14 and TRBJ2-3; D is unresolved. This CDR3 spans 12 amino acids. Germline V lookup: CDR1 SGHDN, CDR2 FVKESK. The V end lost 2 bases, the J end lost 2 bases, and 2 bases lay between the germline ends. CDR3 loop: CASSQNTDTQYF. CDR3 DNA: TGTGCCAGCAGCCAAAACACAGATACGCAGTATTTT. The full variable domain, with the rest looked up from reference TRBV14 and TRBJ2-3, is EAGVTQFPSHSVIEKGQTVTLRCDPISGHDNLYWYRRVMGKEIKFLLHFVKESKQDESGMPNNRFLAERTGGTYSTLKVQPAELEDSGVYFCASSQNTDTQYFGPGTRLTVL.

The table lists this clonotype with a few counts. This chain links TRBV7-2 with TRBJ1-1, with TRBD1 as a possible D gene (6 bases). From germline, CDR1 is SGHTA and CDR2 FQGNSA. The CDR3 has 13 residues. V was pared by 5 bases and J by 7 bases, with 14 bases between. The CDR3 loop reads CASSRLDSREAFF. CDR3 bases: TGTGCCAGCAGCCGGTTGGACAGCCGTGAAGCTTTCTTT.

The table lists this clonotype with a few counts. This chain connects TRBV6-1 to TRBJ2-1, with TRBD2 matching over 9 bases. The CDR3 is 17 amino acids. Germline values: CDR1 MNHNS, CDR2 SASEGT. The V segment lost 6 bases and the J segment 7 bases; nucleotides outside the gene matches: 16. CDR3 sequence (DNA): TGTGCCAGCAGCCCGACTCCACAAGCGGGGGGACCGAATGAGCAGTTCTTC. Its protein is CASSPTPQAGGPNEQFF.

The chain uses TRBV6-5 and TRBJ2-5, with 14 nucleotides matching TRBD2. Germline V gene data show CDR1 as MNHEY and CDR2 as SVGAGI. CDR3 length: 16 residues. Trimming at V came to 2 bases and at J to 4 bases, leaving 3 bases not matched to a gene. The CDR3 here is CASSYPGLAGGETQYF. In DNA form, the CDR3 reads TGTGCCAGCAGTTACCCCGGACTAGCGGGGGGAGAGACCCAGTACTTC.

This clonotype has a count of ten or more. This chain joins TRBV12-3 or TRBV12-4 and TRBJ2-3, with unresolved D. The CDR3 spans 12 residues. The V and J ends lost 8 bases and 6 bases respectively, with 12 bases between them. CDR3 nucleotides: TGTGCCAGCTCACTCCGCCCCGATACGCAGTATTTT. This gives the protein CASSLRPDTQYF.

On this clonotype: A read error may account for a junction end that differs from germline. The rearrangement uses TRBV4-3 and TRBJ1-2; TRBD1 is a possible D gene (6 bases). Germline lookup yields CDR1 LGHNA and CDR2 YSLEER. CDR3 length equals 15 residues. The CDR3 loop reads CACSQDRQGREGYTF. For the CDR3, the DNA is TGCGCCTGCAGCCAAGATCGTCAGGGGCGCGAAGGCTACACCTTC.

This clonotype was picked up a small number of times. The chain carries TRBV11-2 and TRBJ2-7; maybe TRBD2 (6 bases). The germline gives CDR1 SGHAT, CDR2 FQNNGV. This CDR3 spans 13 amino acids. Trimming left V 4 bases short and J 4 bases short, with 11 bases between. CDR3 coding DNA: TGTGCCAGCAGCTGGAACGGGGGTTACGAGCAGTACGTC. It specifies CASSWNGGYEQYV.

This chain joins TRBV4-1 and TRBJ1-1; D is ambiguous. Trimming stripped 4 bases from V and 0 bases from J, with 12 bases between. Per germline, CDR1 MGHRA and CDR2 YSYEKL. The CDR3 totals 15 residues. CDR3 residues: CASSPYGQVNTEAFF. CDR3 DNA: TGCGCCAGCAGCCCGTACGGGCAAGTGAACACTGAAGCTTTCTTT.

For this clonotype: One end of the junction does not line up with germline, which may come from a read error. The rearrangement links TRBV9 to TRBJ2-3; the D gene is possibly TRBD2 (6 bases). The CDR3 runs 16 residues. The germline V gene has CDR1 SGDLS and CDR2 YYNGEE. As DNA, the CDR3 is TGTGCCAGCACCTCTTTGGGGCGGGGCCGCACATATACGCAGTATTTT. Its protein is CASTSLGRGRTYTQYF. Filled out from reference TRBV9 and TRBJ2-3, the complete variable domain reads DSGVTQTPKHLITATGQRVTLRCSPRSGDLSVYWYQQSLDQGLQFLIQYYNGEERAKGNILERFSAQQFPDLHSELNLSSLELGDSALYFCASTSLGRGRTYTQYFGPGTRLTVL.

This clonotype was detected ten times or more. The chain joins TRBV10-3 to TRBJ2-5; D is possibly TRBD1 (5 bases). This CDR3 comprises 13 residues. Germline CDR1 ENHRY, CDR2 SYGVKD. Trimming left V 6 bases short and J 4 bases short, with 12 bases between. This CDR3 reads CAIRNSGLETQYF. In DNA form, the CDR3 reads TGTGCCATCAGGAATTCAGGGTTAGAGACCCAGTACTTC.

The rearrangement joins TRBV4-3 to TRBJ2-5; D call uncertain. V lost 4 bases and J 1 base, leaving 7 bases between the germline ends. The CDR3 totals 13 residues. Germline V gives CDR1 LGHNA, CDR2 YSLEER. The CDR3 loop is CASSRQVQETQYF. CDR3 in DNA: TGCGCCAGCAGCCGACAAGTCCAAGAGACCCAGTACTTC.

The J gene is TRBJ1-6, the V gene TRBV6-1; unclear D gene. In germline, CDR1 is MNHNS, CDR2 SASEGT. The CDR3 has 13 amino acids. V lost 8 bases to trimming and J lost 5 bases, with 10 bases between them. The CDR3 loop is CASCRINNSPLHF. CDR3 sequence (DNA): TGTGCCAGCTGCAGGATCAATAATTCACCCCTCCACTTT.

The chain has TRBV29-1 and TRBJ2-3; D unclear. Germline-derived CDR1 and CDR2 are SQVTM and ANQGSEA. The CDR3 has 14 residues. Trimming took 6 bases from V and 0 from J, leaving 13 bases between them. The DNA of the CDR3 is TGCAGCGTGGCCGACGGCGGAAGCACAGATACGCAGTATTTT. Its protein product is CSVADGGSTDTQYF.

The rearrangement links TRBV4-3 to TRBJ2-3; D is possibly TRBD2 (6 bases). The CDR3 runs 14 residues. The germline V and J ends were trimmed by 4 bases and 5 bases, with 13 bases remaining between them. Germline values: CDR1 LGHNA, CDR2 YSLEER. The CDR3 sequence: CASSPLGGGDTQYF. For the CDR3, the DNA is TGCGCCAGCAGCCCCCTGGGGGGAGGAGATACGCAGTATTTT.

This clonotype was picked up a small number of times. This chain links TRBV28 with TRBJ2-7; D may be TRBD2 (6 bases). Per the germline V gene, CDR1 is MDHEN and CDR2 is SYDVKM. V lost 6 bases, J lost 6 bases, and 21 bases lay in between. This CDR3 contains 15 residues. Here the CDR3 reads CASRRTRDSLGEQYV. In DNA form, the CDR3 reads TGTGCCAGCAGACGAACCCGGGACTCCCTGGGCGAGCAGTACGTC.